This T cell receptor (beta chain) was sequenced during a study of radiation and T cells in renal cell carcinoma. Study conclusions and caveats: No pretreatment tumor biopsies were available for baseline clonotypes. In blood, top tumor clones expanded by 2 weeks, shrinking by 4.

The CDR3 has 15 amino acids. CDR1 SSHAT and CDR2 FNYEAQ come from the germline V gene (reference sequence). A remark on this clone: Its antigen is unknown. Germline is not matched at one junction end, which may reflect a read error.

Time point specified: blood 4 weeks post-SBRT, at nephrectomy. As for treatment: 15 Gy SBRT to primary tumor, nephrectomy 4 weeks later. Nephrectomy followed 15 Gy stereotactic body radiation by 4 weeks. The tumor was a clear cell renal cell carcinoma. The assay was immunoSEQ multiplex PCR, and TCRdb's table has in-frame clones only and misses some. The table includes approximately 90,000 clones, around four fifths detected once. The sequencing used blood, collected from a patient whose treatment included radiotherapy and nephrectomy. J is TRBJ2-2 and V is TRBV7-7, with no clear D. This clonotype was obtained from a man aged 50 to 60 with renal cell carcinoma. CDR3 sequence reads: CASSPRTVATGELFF. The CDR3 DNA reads TGTGCTAGCAGCCCCCGAACTGTCGCCACCGGGGAGCTGTTTTTT.